This is a list of T cell receptor beta chains from one sample in a study of CD8 T cells in Susac syndrome. TCRdb ran MiXCR on the immunoSEQ multiplex PCR reads and lists one entry per CDR3 protein. The sample includes 210,000 or so distinct CDR3 sequences, 92% seen only once; the top ten take 0.1% to 0.15%. The specimen was CD8+ T cells from PBMCs. These receptors came from a human donor with multiple sclerosis. The CDR3 runs from the conserved cysteine through the conserved F or W. The D gene is left open where the match is weak. Clone size is given for some rows only: seen once, a few or many times, or a class if the clone is expanded.

CDR3aa: CASSRAGAPLHF
CDR3nt: TGTGCCAGCTCTCGAGCCGGGGCACCCCTCCACTTT
v_gene: TRBV6-6
abundance: NA
d_gene: NA
j_gene: TRBJ1-6

CDR3aa: CASSEGGGPGELFF
CDR3nt: TGTGCCAGCAGCGAGGGGGGGGGCCCCGGGGAGCTGTTTTTT
v_gene: TRBV9
abundance: NA
d_gene: NA
j_gene: TRBJ2-2

CDR3aa: CASSLETALDGYTF
CDR3nt: TGTGCCAGCAGTTTGGAAACAGCTCTGGATGGCTACACCTTC
v_gene: TRBV12-3/TRBV12-4
abundance: NA
d_gene: NA
j_gene: TRBJ1-2

CDR3aa: CATSADGAYEQYF
CDR3nt: TGTGCCACCAGCGCCGACGGAGCCTACGAGCAGTACTTC
v_gene: TRBV15
abundance: NA
d_gene: NA
j_gene: TRBJ2-7

CDR3aa: CASSFFSQGAIVGANVLTF
CDR3nt: TGTGCCAGCAGTTTTTTCTCGCAGGGCGCTATTGTTGGGGCCAACGTCCTGACTTTC
v_gene: TRBV12-3/TRBV12-4
abundance: NA
d_gene: NA
j_gene: TRBJ2-6

CDR3aa: CASSRQVQETQYF
CDR3nt: TGTGCCAGCAGCCGACAGGTTCAAGAGACCCAGTACTTC
v_gene: TRBV11-2
abundance: NA
d_gene: NA
j_gene: TRBJ2-5

CDR3aa: CASSQYEREGRDEQFF
CDR3nt: TGTGCCAGCAGCCAATATGAACGGGAGGGCCGAGATGAGCAGTTCTTC
v_gene: TRBV7-9
abundance: once
d_gene: TRBD2
j_gene: TRBJ2-1

CDR3aa: CSASFGRQYF
CDR3nt: TGCAGTGCTAGTTTTGGTAGGCAGTATTTT
v_gene: TRBV20-1
abundance: few
d_gene: NA
j_gene: TRBJ2-3

CDR3aa: CAWSEGGELFF
CDR3nt: TGTGCCTGGAGTGAAGGGGGCGAGCTGTTTTTT
v_gene: TRBV30
abundance: NA
d_gene: TRBD1
j_gene: TRBJ2-2

CDR3aa: CASGPTGQNPGYTF
CDR3nt: TGTGCTAGTGGTCCTACGGGACAGAATCCTGGCTACACCTTC
v_gene: TRBV12-5
abundance: NA
d_gene: TRBD1
j_gene: TRBJ1-2

CDR3aa: CASSIEGTGRGTEAFF
CDR3nt: TGTGCCAGTAGTATAGAGGGAACGGGCCGGGGCACTGAAGCTTTCTTT
v_gene: TRBV19
abundance: NA
d_gene: NA
j_gene: TRBJ1-1

CDR3aa: CASSYPPGQGAETQYF
CDR3nt: TGTGCCAGCAGTTACCCTCCGGGACAGGGGGCGGAGACCCAGTACTTC
v_gene: TRBV6-2/TRBV6-3
abundance: NA
d_gene: TRBD1
j_gene: TRBJ2-5

CDR3aa: CASGLGRGTEAFF
CDR3nt: TGTGCTAGTGGTTTGGGCAGGGGGACTGAAGCTTTCTTT
v_gene: TRBV12-5
abundance: NA
d_gene: TRBD1
j_gene: TRBJ1-1

CDR3aa: CASSVLHSAHEQFF
CDR3nt: TGTGCCAGCAGCGTCCTGCACAGTGCCCATGAGCAGTTCTTC
v_gene: TRBV5-6
abundance: NA
d_gene: NA
j_gene: TRBJ2-1

CDR3aa: CASREGTSGINEQFF
CDR3nt: TGTGCCAGCAGGGAAGGGACTAGCGGGATCAATGAGCAGTTCTTC
v_gene: TRBV7-9
abundance: NA
d_gene: TRBD2
j_gene: TRBJ2-1

CDR3aa: CASGPYPSGGANEQFF
CDR3nt: TGTGCTAGTGGTCCATATCCTAGCGGGGGGGCAAATGAGCAGTTCTTC
v_gene: TRBV12-5
abundance: NA
d_gene: TRBD2
j_gene: TRBJ2-1

CDR3aa: CASSSPRAGPMNTEAFF
CDR3nt: TGTGCCAGCAGCTCACCTAGGGCAGGGCCGATGAACACTGAAGCTTTCTTT
v_gene: TRBV7-8
abundance: NA
d_gene: NA
j_gene: TRBJ1-1

CDR3aa: CASSFDGANVLTF
CDR3nt: TGTGCCAGCAGCTTTGACGGGGCCAACGTCCTGACTTTC
v_gene: TRBV7-3
abundance: NA
d_gene: NA
j_gene: TRBJ2-6

CDR3aa: CASSPQGVYEQYF
CDR3nt: TGTGCCAGCAGTCCCCAAGGGGTCTACGAGCAGTACTTC
v_gene: TRBV27
abundance: NA
d_gene: NA
j_gene: TRBJ2-7

CDR3aa: CAISEGGGNYGYTF
CDR3nt: TGTGCCATCAGTGAAGGCGGGGGCAACTATGGCTACACCTTC
v_gene: TRBV10-3
abundance: NA
d_gene: NA
j_gene: TRBJ1-2

CDR3aa: CASSLTGASGNEQFF
CDR3nt: TGTGCCAGCAGTTTGACAGGGGCGAGCGGGAATGAGCAGTTCTTC
v_gene: TRBV7-3
abundance: NA
d_gene: TRBD1
j_gene: TRBJ2-1

CDR3aa: CSARVLLAGGPLVYEQYF
CDR3nt: TGCAGTGCTAGAGTCTTACTAGCGGGAGGGCCTTTGGTCTACGAGCAGTACTTC
v_gene: TRBV20-1
abundance: NA
d_gene: TRBD2
j_gene: TRBJ2-7

CDR3aa: CASSLADSREDTIYF
CDR3nt: TGTGCCAGTAGTCTCGCTGACAGCCGAGAGGACACCATATATTTT
v_gene: TRBV19
abundance: NA
d_gene: NA
j_gene: TRBJ1-3

CDR3aa: CASRNRGPDYGYTF
CDR3nt: TGTGCCAGTCGGAACAGGGGACCCGACTATGGCTACACCTTC
v_gene: TRBV19
abundance: NA
d_gene: TRBD1
j_gene: TRBJ1-2

CDR3aa: CATSYGREQYF
CDR3nt: TGTGCCACCTCGTACGGACGCGAGCAGTACTTC
v_gene: TRBV5-6
abundance: NA
d_gene: NA
j_gene: TRBJ2-7

CDR3aa: CASSQAWGDRGQEKLFF
CDR3nt: TGCGCCAGCAGCCAAGCTTGGGGGGACAGGGGGCAGGAAAAACTGTTTTTT
v_gene: TRBV4-3
abundance: NA
d_gene: TRBD1
j_gene: TRBJ1-4